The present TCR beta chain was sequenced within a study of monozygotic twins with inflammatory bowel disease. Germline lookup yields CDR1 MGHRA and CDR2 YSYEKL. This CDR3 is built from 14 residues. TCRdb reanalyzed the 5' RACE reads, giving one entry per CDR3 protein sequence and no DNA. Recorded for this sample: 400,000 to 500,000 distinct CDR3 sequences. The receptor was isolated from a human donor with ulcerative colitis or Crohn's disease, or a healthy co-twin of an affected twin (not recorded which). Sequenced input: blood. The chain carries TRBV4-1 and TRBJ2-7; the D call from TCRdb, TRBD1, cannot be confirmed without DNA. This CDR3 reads CASSPDDGGYEQYF.